This note documents a single T cell receptor beta chain sequence. Its antigen is still unknown. For the second PCR, which ran for 7 to 11 cycles, a sample-barcoded 5' primer and a J-beta primer mix were used. One entry per CDR3 protein results from TCRdb running MiXCR on the 5' RACE reads. The sample has about 970,000 distinct CDR3 sequences, around 54% seen once. CDR3 length equals 13 residues. Germline V lookup: CDR1 LGHNA, CDR2 YSLEER. Unmatched junction bases numbered 7, after V lost 3 bases and J lost 11 bases. These data originate in a study of blood T cells in healthy people across ages. Study at large: About one barcoded beta molecule per two T cells was the capture yield of template switching.

Study-wide results and caveats: Compared with aged donors, long-lived donors showed fewer expanded clones, suggesting selection. The unsorted PBMCs prevented any conclusive comparison of naive versus antigen-experienced cells. Naive T cell percentage strongly correlated with TCR beta diversity.

The sequence came from a woman aged 55-70 years in good health. This chain joins TRBV4-3 and TRBJ2-5; 9 bases agree with TRBD2. What was sequenced was blood. The CDR3 reads CASSHSGSGWQYF. DNA of the CDR3: TGCGCCAGCAGCCATAGCGGGAGCGGTTGGCAGTACTTC.